These 8 T cell receptor beta chains share one sample of origin, sequenced in a study of radiation and T cells in renal cell carcinoma. Indicated time point: blood 4 weeks post-SBRT, at nephrectomy. Treatment: 15 Gy SBRT to primary tumor, nephrectomy 4 weeks later. Assay: immunoSEQ multiplex PCR; the TCRdb copy retains only in-frame clones and omits some. The sample lists about 83,000 clones; approximately 82% were seen once. This material consisted of blood, taken from a patient whose treatment included radiotherapy and nephrectomy. These receptor sequences come from a woman aged 60-75 years with renal cell carcinoma.

The CDR3 sequence: CASSLTGVSGNEQFF. The CDR3 coding sequence is TGCGCCAGCAGCTTGACGGGAGTGTCGGGCAATGAGCAGTTCTTC. The rearrangement links TRBV5-1 to TRBJ2-1; D is perhaps TRBD2 (6 bases). With 1 base removed from V and 6 bases from J, the gap between germline ends came to 14 bases. The germline gives CDR1 SGHRS, CDR2 YFSETQ. The CDR3 totals 15 residues.

V and J are TRBV7-9 and TRBJ2-5; D may be TRBD1 (5 bases). The better agreement between TRBJ2-7 and the DNA end casts doubt on the J call. The CDR3 contains 12 residues. Germline CDR1 SEHNR, CDR2 FQNEAQ (reference sequence). DNA for the CDR3: TGTGCCAGCAGCTCGCAGGGTTACGAGCAGTACTTC. Translating gives CASSSQGYEQYF.

The gene calls are TRBV15 and TRBJ1-2; D possibly corresponds to TRBD1 (6 bases). This CDR3 contains 17 residues. Germline CDR1 and CDR2: LNHNV and YYDKDF (reference sequence). Trimming stripped 1 base from V and 4 bases from J, with 19 bases between. The CDR3: CATSRGGGTGPLYGYTF. The CDR3 nucleotides are TGTGCCACCAGCAGAGGAGGGGGAACAGGGCCTCTCTATGGCTACACCTTC.

The CDR3 spells CASSIMGQGTEAFF. The DNA for the CDR3 is TGTGCCAGTAGTATAATGGGGCAAGGCACTGAAGCTTTCTTT. The genes are TRBV19 and TRBJ1-1; perhaps TRBD1 as D (5 bases). V lost 2 bases to trimming and J lost 4 bases, with 11 bases between them. The CDR3 covers 14 residues. Germline CDR1 LNHDA, CDR2 SQIVND (reference sequence).

The chain recombines TRBV27 with TRBJ2-5; D perhaps matches TRBD1 (6 bases). This CDR3 has 15 amino acids. The V gene's germline CDR1 is MNHEY and CDR2 SMNVEV (reference sequence). V dropped 5 bases and J dropped 1 base, with 14 bases sitting between them. The CDR3 is CASSPWTVRQETQYF. CDR3 coding DNA: TGTGCCAGCAGTCCCTGGACAGTCCGCCAAGAGACCCAGTACTTC.

The chain carries TRBV7-9 and TRBJ1-2; 8 nucleotides match TRBD1. This CDR3 has 15 amino acids. Germline CDR1 SEHNR, CDR2 FQNEAQ (reference sequence). V lost 1 base, J lost 4 bases, and 5 bases stayed unmatched. CDR3 amino acids: CASSLGRGLGYGYTF. The CDR3 bases are TGTGCCAGCAGCTTAGGCAGGGGGCTAGGCTATGGCTACACCTTC.

This clone has just a few counts. V gene TRBV7-9 combines with J gene TRBJ2-7; maybe TRBD2 (6 bases). V gave up 3 bases and J gave up 5 bases, with 14 bases separating them. Looked up from germline, CDR1 is SEHNR and CDR2 is FQNEAQ (reference sequence). The CDR3 covers 14 residues. CDR3 sequence reads: CASSFFGGFDEQYF. In DNA form, the CDR3 reads TGTGCCAGCAGCTTCTTCGGGGGTTTTGACGAGCAGTACTTC.

The CDR3, as DNA: TGTGCCAGCAGTGAATCGGCCGTACAGGATCCTTTCACTGAAGCTTTCTTT. As protein: CASSESAVQDPFTEAFF. The chain combines TRBV2 with TRBJ1-1, with TRBD1 as a possible D gene (5 bases). The CDR3 contains 17 residues. Germline-derived CDR1 and CDR2 are SNHLY and FYNNEI. V was clipped by 2 bases and J by 4 bases, with 20 bases between them.